This T cell receptor beta chain appears in the sequencing data of a study of technical replicates of blood from several donors. Data came from immunoSEQ multiplex PCR; TCRdb stores just in-frame clones and leaves some out. The table records 60,000 to 75,000 clones, less than 98% of them present only once. Per germline, CDR1 SGDLS and CDR2 YYNGEE. This CDR3 is built from 16 residues. V was clipped by 1 base and J by 7 bases; unmatched bases: 9. The TCR originated in a human donor in good health. Source material: T cells isolated from PBMCs. The chain employs TRBV9 and TRBJ2-1, with 9 bases fitting TRBD2. The CDR3: CASSVWSGRTGNEQFF. Written as DNA, the CDR3 is TGTGCCAGCAGCGTATGGAGCGGGAGGACTGGGAATGAGCAGTTCTTC. The full variable domain, in which reference TRBV9 and TRBJ2-1 provide the parts outside the CDR3, is DSGVTQTPKHLITATGQRVTLRCSPRSGDLSVYWYQQSLDQGLQFLIQYYNGEERAKGNILERFSAQQFPDLHSELNLSSLELGDSALYFCASSVWSGRTGNEQFFGPGTRLTVL.